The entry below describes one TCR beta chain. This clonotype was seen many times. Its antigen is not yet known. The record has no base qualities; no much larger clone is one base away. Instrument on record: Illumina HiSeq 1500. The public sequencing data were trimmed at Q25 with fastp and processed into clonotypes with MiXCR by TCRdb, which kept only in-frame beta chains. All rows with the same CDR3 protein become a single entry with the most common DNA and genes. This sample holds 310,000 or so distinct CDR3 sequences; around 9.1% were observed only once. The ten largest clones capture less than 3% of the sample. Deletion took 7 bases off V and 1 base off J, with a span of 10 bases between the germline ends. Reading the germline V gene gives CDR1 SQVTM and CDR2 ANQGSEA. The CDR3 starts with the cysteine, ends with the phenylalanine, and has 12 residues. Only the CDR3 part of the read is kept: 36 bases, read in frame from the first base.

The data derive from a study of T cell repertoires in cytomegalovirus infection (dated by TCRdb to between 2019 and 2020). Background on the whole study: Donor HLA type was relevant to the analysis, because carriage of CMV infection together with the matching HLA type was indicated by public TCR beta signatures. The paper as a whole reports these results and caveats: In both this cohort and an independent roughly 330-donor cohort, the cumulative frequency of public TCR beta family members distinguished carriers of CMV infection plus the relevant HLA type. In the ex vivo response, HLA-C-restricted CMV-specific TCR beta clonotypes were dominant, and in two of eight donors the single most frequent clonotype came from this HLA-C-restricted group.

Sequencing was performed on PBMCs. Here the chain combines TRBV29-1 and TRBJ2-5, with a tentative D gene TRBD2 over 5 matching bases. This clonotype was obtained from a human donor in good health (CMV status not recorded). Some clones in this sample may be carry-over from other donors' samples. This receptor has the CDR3 CSGSEAQETQYF. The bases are TGCAGCGGATCGGAGGCCCAAGAGACCCAGTACTTC.